The entry that follows covers one TCR beta chain sequence. The entry originates in a study of OX40 agonist ivuxolimab in advanced cancers. Clones were read by immunoSEQ multiplex PCR, and TCRdb kept only the in-frame ones, dropping some. The sample consists of about 67,000 clones, 85% to 90% of them appearing once. In germline, CDR1 is KGHSH, CDR2 LQKENI. The CDR3 has 16 amino acids. With 6 bases clipped from V and 6 bases from J, the junction kept 9 bases outside the gene matches. The sample was CD4+ or CD8+ T cells sorted from blood, taken in a trial of the OX40 agonist ivuxolimab. The sequence derives from an adult with an advanced solid tumor such as melanoma, head and neck, liver or kidney cancer. The gene calls are TRBV18 and TRBJ2-2; 11 nucleotides align to TRBD1. Here the CDR3 DNA reads TGTGCCAGCTCGACGAGGGGACAGGGGGAGTCCGGGGAGCTGTTTTTT. Translation gives CASSTRGQGESGELFF.